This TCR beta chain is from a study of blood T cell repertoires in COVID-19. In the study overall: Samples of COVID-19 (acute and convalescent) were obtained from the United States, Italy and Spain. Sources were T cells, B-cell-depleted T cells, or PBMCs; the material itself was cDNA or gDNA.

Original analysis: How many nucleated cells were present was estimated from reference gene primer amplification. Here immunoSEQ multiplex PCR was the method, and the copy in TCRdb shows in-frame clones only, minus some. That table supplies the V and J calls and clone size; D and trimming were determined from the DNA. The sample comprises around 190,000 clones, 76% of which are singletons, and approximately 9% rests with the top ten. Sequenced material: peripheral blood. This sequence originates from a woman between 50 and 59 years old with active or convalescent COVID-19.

The CDR3 DNA follows: TGCGCCAGCAGCTTGACAGGGACACTAGTTAATGAAAAACTGTTTTTT. It encodes CASSLTGTLVNEKLFF. The J gene is TRBJ1-4, the V gene TRBV5-1; TRBD1 is a possible D gene (6 bases). Germline CDR1 is SGHRS and CDR2 is YFSETQ. This CDR3 has 16 residues. V lost 1 base to trimming and J lost 4 bases, with 14 bases between them.